This TCR beta chain was documented in a study of T cell responses to AZD1222 COVID-19 vaccine. General study points: Unmutated variant regions are reportedly the target of nearly half of TCRs that are spike-specific. Elevations in Spike-specific TCR breadth and depth followed administration of two AZD1222 doses. Spike-wide coverage was observed for vaccine-associated CD4 TCRs, with dominant responses at 160-218 and 743-854. Repertoire collection took place solely once the T cell response had peaked.

This CDR3 is 13 amino acids long. Trimming removed 3 bases at V and 4 bases at J, with 9 bases between. The germline CDR1 and CDR2 sequences are SGHTA and FQGNSA. Note on this clone: Its matching antigen is unknown.

TCRdb keeps only in-frame clones here, not all; method: immunoSEQ multiplex PCR. The table has more than 75,000 clones, 90% seen once. The J gene is TRBJ2-5, the V gene TRBV7-2, with D perhaps matching TRBD1 (6 bases). This sample comprised peripheral blood, obtained 28 days after the second AZD1222 dose. The sequence was obtained from an adult who received the AZD1222 COVID-19 vaccine. CDR3 sequence (DNA): TGTGCCAGCAGCTTTGGACAGCTAGAGACCCAGTACTTC. Translated, it gives CASSFGQLETQYF. Full variable domain (remainder filled in from reference TRBV7-2 and TRBJ2-5): GAGVSQSPSNKVTEKGKDVELRCDPISGHTALYWYRQSLGQGLEFLIYFQGNSAPDKSGLPSDRFSAERTGGSVSTLTIQRTQQEDSAVYLCASSFGQLETQYFGPGTRLLVL.